This entry is about one T cell receptor (beta chain). This specimen comes from a study of shared T cell receptors in the human thymus. V shed 6 bases, J shed 4 bases, and the junction held 9 bases outside the gene matches. There are 15 residues in the CDR3. Per the germline V gene, CDR1 is MDHEN and CDR2 is SYDVKM. Assay: immunoSEQ multiplex PCR; the TCRdb copy retains only in-frame clones and omits some. The table has hundreds of thousands of clones, roughly 88% seen once. These same records also appear under a second study, on human thymus T cells. That paper states: Among the donors, all were healthy Finnish infants having corrective surgery for congenital heart defects. Thymus tissue for the work was resected from patients undergoing corrective heart surgery. Repertoires sampled from thymus and blood appeared biased in V and J gene usage. Thymic repertoires from unrelated individuals overlapped highly, related research reported.

Sample: thymocytes. The V and J genes are TRBV28 and TRBJ2-5, with 9 bases fitting TRBD2. The sequence was obtained from a boy younger than two with a congenital heart defect. The CDR3 bases are TGTGCCAGCAGCCTAGCGGGGTCTGCAGGAGAGACCCAGTACTTC. This sequence encodes CASSLAGSAGETQYF.